This TCR beta chain appears in the sequencing data of a study of control samples from healthy donors and cancer patients. Germline assignment: CDR1 LNHDA and CDR2 SQIVND (reference sequence). The V and J ends lost 4 bases and 5 bases respectively, with 15 bases between them. The CDR3 is made up of 14 amino acids. The repertoire was sequenced with immunoSEQ multiplex PCR; TCRdb's copy has only in-frame clones and lacks some. The sample holds tens of thousands of clones, 75% to 90% seen once. This clone came up a few times. Sequenced material: blood. This receptor was obtained from a man between 50 and 59 years old in good health. V usage is TRBV19 and J usage is TRBJ2-7; weak D call: TRBD2 (6 bases). The CDR3 is CASSNPLGGNEQYF. In DNA, the CDR3 is TGTGCCAGTAGTAACCCCCTAGGCGGGAACGAGCAGTACTTC. The whole variable domain, remainder taken from reference TRBV19 and TRBJ2-7, is DGGITQSPKYLFRKEGQNVTLSCEQNLNHDAMYWYRQDPGQGLRLIYYSQIVNDFQKGDIAEGYSVSREKKESFPLTVTSAQKNPTAFYLCASSNPLGGNEQYFGPGTRLTVT.